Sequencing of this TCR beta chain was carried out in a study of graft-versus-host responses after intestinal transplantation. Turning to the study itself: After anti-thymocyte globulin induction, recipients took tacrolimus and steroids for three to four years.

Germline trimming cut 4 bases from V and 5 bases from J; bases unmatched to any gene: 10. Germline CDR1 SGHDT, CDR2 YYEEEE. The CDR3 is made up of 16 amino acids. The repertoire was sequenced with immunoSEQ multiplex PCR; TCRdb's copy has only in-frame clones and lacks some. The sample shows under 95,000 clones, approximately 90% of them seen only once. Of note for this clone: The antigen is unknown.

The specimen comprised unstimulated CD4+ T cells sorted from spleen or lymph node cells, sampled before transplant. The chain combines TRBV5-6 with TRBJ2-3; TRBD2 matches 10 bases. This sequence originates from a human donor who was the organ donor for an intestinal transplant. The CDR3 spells CASSLTKLAGKDTQYF. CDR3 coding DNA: TGTGCCAGCAGCCTGACGAAACTAGCGGGGAAAGATACGCAGTATTTT. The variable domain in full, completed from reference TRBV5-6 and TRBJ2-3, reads DAGVTQSPTHLIKTRGQQVTLRCSPKSGHDTVSWYQQALGQGPQFIFQYYEEEERQRGNFPDRFSGHQFPNYSSELNVNALLLGDSALYLCASSLTKLAGKDTQYFGPGTRLTVL.